One sample yielded the 15 T cell receptor beta chains listed below, sequenced in a study of cytomegalovirus exposure and HLA in healthy donors. The PCR was carried out with 60 Vbeta primers and 13 Jbeta primers. TCRdb keeps only in-frame clones here, not all; method: immunoSEQ multiplex PCR. Of some 110,000 clones listed, just under 75% were seen once; the top ten hold about 4.3%. The sample consisted of PBMCs. The receptors were gathered from a man aged 55 to 70 in good health and CMV-seropositive.

This chain links TRBV5-3 with TRBJ2-5, with TRBD1 matching over 7 bases. TRBV5-3 falls under the ORF class, with uncertain function. The CDR3 loop spans 17 amino acids. Trimming removed 5 bases from V and 6 bases from J; junction bases left unmatched: 19. CDR3 DNA sequence: TGTGCCAGAAGGGCCGGGACGCAGGGGGAGAAGCTCCAGACCCAGTACTTC. Its protein is CARRAGTQGEKLQTQYF.

This clone occurred once. The chain uses TRBV5-8 and TRBJ1-5, with 7 bases identical to TRBD1. V lost 4 bases, J lost 5 bases, and 6 bases stayed unmatched. CDR3 length: 14 residues. CDR1 SGHTS and CDR2 YDEGEE come from the germline V gene. CDR3 loop: CASSPGQDDQPQHF. The CDR3 region has the DNA TGTGCCAGCAGCCCCGGACAGGACGATCAGCCCCAGCATTTT.

The V and J genes are TRBV6-5 and TRBJ2-5, with TRBD1 identical over 7 bases. The junction had 5 bases not matched to a gene; V was cut back by 3 bases and J by 4 bases. The CDR3 consists of 14 residues. Looked up from germline, CDR1 is MNHEY and CDR2 is SVGAGI. This CDR3 reads CASSYNRGRETQYF. In DNA, the CDR3 is TGTGCCAGCAGTTATAACAGGGGACGAGAGACCCAGTACTTC.

The V and J genes are TRBV18 and TRBJ2-3; 14 nucleotides match TRBD2. Trimming took 3 bases from V and 4 from J; bases not matched to a gene: 6. The germline V gene has CDR1 KGHSH and CDR2 LQKENI. This CDR3 is built from 17 residues. CDR3 loop: CASSPTSGGATSDTQYF. The CDR3, as DNA: TGTGCCAGCTCACCGACTAGCGGGGGGGCGACCTCAGATACGCAGTATTTT.

V and J are TRBV6-1 and TRBJ1-6; D might be TRBD1 (5 bases). The CDR3 runs to 13 residues. The germline V gene encodes CDR1 MNHNS and CDR2 SASEGT. With 4 bases removed from V and 8 bases from J, the gap between germline ends came to 9 bases. The CDR3 nucleotides are TGTGCCAGCAGTGGGGCAGGGTATTCACCCCTCCACTTT. This translates into CASSGAGYSPLHF.

There are a few counts of this clone. The chain carries TRBV27 and TRBJ2-7; tentatively, D is TRBD1 (6 bases). Trimming pared 6 bases from V and 0 bases from J, leaving 15 bases between. Germline V gives CDR1 MNHEY, CDR2 SMNVEV (reference sequence). The CDR3 loop spans 15 amino acids. CDR3 protein: CASRKTGKSSYEQYF. Written as DNA, the CDR3 is TGTGCCAGCAGGAAGACAGGCAAGAGCTCCTACGAGCAGTACTTC.

The V gene is TRBV9, the J gene TRBJ1-6; D gene unclear. This CDR3 comprises 14 residues. Germline V gene data show CDR1 as SGDLS and CDR2 as YYNGEE. V was clipped by 5 bases and J by 7 bases, with 13 bases between them. The CDR3 region is CASSQALRNSPLHF. CDR3 coding DNA: TGTGCCAGCAGTCAGGCGCTCCGCAATTCACCCCTCCACTTT.

The V and J genes are TRBV5-5 and TRBJ2-1, with D possibly matching TRBD2 (6 bases). Germline lookup yields CDR1 SGHKS and CDR2 YYEKEE (reference sequence). With 0 bases removed from V and 8 bases from J, the gap between germline ends came to 18 bases. The CDR3 sequence is 16 residues long. CDR3 region: CASSLGSGVTQYEQFF. For the CDR3, the DNA is TGTGCCAGCAGCTTGGGGTCGGGGGTAACCCAATATGAGCAGTTCTTC.

The genes are TRBV7-9 and TRBJ2-7, with TRBD2 matching 7 bases. CDR3 size: 14 residues. The germline gives CDR1 SEHNR, CDR2 FQNEAQ (reference sequence). Unmatched junction bases numbered 6, after V lost 4 bases and J lost 3 bases. DNA for the CDR3: TGTGCCAGCAGCTGGGCTAGCGGCTACTACGAGCAGTACTTC. It translates to CASSWASGYYEQYF. The full variable domain, completed using reference TRBV7-9 and TRBJ2-7, is DTGVSQNPRHKITKRGQNVTFRCDPISEHNRLYWYRQTLGQGPEFLTYFQNEAQLEKSRLLSDRFSAERPKGSFSTLEIQRTEQGDSAMYLCASSWASGYYEQYFGPGTRLTVT.

The gene calls are TRBV9 and TRBJ1-2, with 9 bases identical to TRBD1. Germline CDR1 is SGDLS and CDR2 is YYNGEE. This CDR3 is built from 16 residues. V dropped 3 bases and J dropped 4; count of bases not matched to a gene: 10. The CDR3, as DNA: TGTGCCAGCAGCGCGGACAGGGACAGGGCCTTCTATGGCTACACCTTC. It is translated as CASSADRDRAFYGYTF. The entire variable domain, with the rest obtained from reference TRBV9 and TRBJ1-2, is as follows: DSGVTQTPKHLITATGQRVTLRCSPRSGDLSVYWYQQSLDQGLQFLIQYYNGEERAKGNILERFSAQQFPDLHSELNLSSLELGDSALYFCASSADRDRAFYGYTFGSGTRLTVV.

The CDR3, as DNA: TGCGCCAGCAGTGCGGCAGGGGGCAACGAGCAGTACTTC. It is translated as CASSAAGGNEQYF. This sequence joins TRBV10-1 and TRBJ2-7; 8 bases match TRBD1. Germline-derived CDR1 and CDR2 are WNHNN and SYGVQD (reference sequence). Trimming at V came to 4 bases and at J to 5 bases, leaving 4 bases not matched to a gene. The length of the CDR3 is 13 residues.

The chain couples TRBV13 to TRBJ2-3, with 7 bases aligning to TRBD2. V dropped 3 bases and J dropped 1; count of bases not matched to a gene: 7. Germline V gives CDR1 PRHDT, CDR2 FYEKMQ (reference sequence). CDR3 length: 16 residues. In nucleotides, the CDR3 is TGTGCCAGCAGCTTCCGCGGGGGAGGGGGCACAGATACGCAGTATTTT. Its translation is CASSFRGGGGTDTQYF. The entire variable domain, with the rest obtained from reference TRBV13 and TRBJ2-3, is as follows: AAGVIQSPRHLIKEKRETATLKCYPIPRHDTVYWYQQGPGQDPQFLISFYEKMQSDKGSIPDRFSAQQFSDYHSELNMSSLELGDSALYFCASSFRGGGGTDTQYFGPGTRLTVL.

The chain carries TRBV5-1 and TRBJ1-1, with TRBD1 as a possible D gene (6 bases). V shed 4 bases and J shed 5 bases, with 18 bases lying between them. Germline CDR1 and CDR2: SGHRS and YFSETQ. The CDR3 sequence is 15 residues long. CDR3 amino acids: CASSLDVPRGTEAFF. Here the CDR3 DNA reads TGCGCCAGCAGCCTTGATGTCCCAAGGGGGACTGAAGCTTTCTTT.

The chain is built from TRBV28 and TRBJ2-1, with D perhaps TRBD1 (6 bases). Germline V CDR1 and CDR2: MDHEN, SYDVKM. V dropped 8 bases and J dropped 9 bases, with 11 bases sitting between them. The CDR3 has 11 residues. DNA of the CDR3: TGTGCCAGCGGAAGGGGGTCTGAGCAGTTCTTC. As protein: CASGRGSEQFF.

V and J are TRBV30 and TRBJ2-2; 8 nucleotides align to TRBD1. V gave up 3 bases and J gave up 6 bases; unmatched junction bases: 6. Germline V CDR1 and CDR2: GTSNPN, SVGIG (reference sequence). This CDR3 has 14 residues. This CDR3 reads CAWSLTGGPGELFF. CDR3 DNA: TGTGCCTGGAGCCTTACAGGGGGACCCGGGGAGCTGTTTTTT.